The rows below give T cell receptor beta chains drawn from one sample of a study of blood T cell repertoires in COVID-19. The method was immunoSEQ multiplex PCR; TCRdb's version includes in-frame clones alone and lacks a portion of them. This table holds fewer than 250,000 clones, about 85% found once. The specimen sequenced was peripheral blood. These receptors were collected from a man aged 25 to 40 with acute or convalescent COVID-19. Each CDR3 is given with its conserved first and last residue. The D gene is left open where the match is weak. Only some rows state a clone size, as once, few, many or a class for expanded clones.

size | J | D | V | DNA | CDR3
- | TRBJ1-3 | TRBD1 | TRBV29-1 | TGCAGCGTGACAGGGACTGGAAACACCATATATTTT | CSVTGTGNTIYF
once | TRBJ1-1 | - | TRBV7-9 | TGTGCCAGCAGCCGGACGCAGGGGAACACTGAAGCTTTCTTT | CASSRTQGNTEAFF
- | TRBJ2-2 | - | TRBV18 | TGTGCCAGCTCACCAATCGGGGGTATACGCACCGGGGAGCTGTTTTTT | CASSPIGGIRTGELFF
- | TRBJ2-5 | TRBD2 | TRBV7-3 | TGTGCCAGCAGCTCGACCGGGACTAGCGGGGTTCAAGAGACCCAGTACTTC | CASSSTGTSGVQETQYF
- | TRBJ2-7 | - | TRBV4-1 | TGCGCCAGCAGCCGATTTATGGAGGCCTCCTACGAGCAGTACTTC | CASSRFMEASYEQYF
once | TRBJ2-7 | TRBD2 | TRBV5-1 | TGCGCCAGCAGCCCCACTAGCGGGGTCTTCTACGAGCAGTACTTC | CASSPTSGVFYEQYF
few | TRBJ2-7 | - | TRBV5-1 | TGCGCCAGCAGCCTTCGGGCAGGGATGATACACGAGCAGTACTTC | CASSLRAGMIHEQYF
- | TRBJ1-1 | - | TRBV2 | TGTGCCAGCAGTGATGACATTTTTACAGCCTCTGAAGCTTTCTTT | CASSDDIFTASEAFF
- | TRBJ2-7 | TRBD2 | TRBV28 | TGTGCCAGCAGTCGCGGGAGGGCCGACGAGCAGTACTTC | CASSRGRADEQYF
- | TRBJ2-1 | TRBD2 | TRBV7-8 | TGTGCCAGCAGCTTAGCGCTCCTAGCGGGGGACGGAGCCTACAATGAGCAGTTCTTC | CASSLALLAGDGAYNEQFF
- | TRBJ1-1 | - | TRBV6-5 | TGTGCCAGCAGTTACTTCGTGGGGGGCACTGAAGCTTTCTTT | CASSYFVGGTEAFF
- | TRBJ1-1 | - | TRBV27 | TGTGCCAGCAGTTTATCCCCTGAGGGGGTGAACACTGAAGCTTTCTTT | CASSLSPEGVNTEAFF
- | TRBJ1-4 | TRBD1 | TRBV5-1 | TGCGCCAGCAGCTTGGCTCCCCAGGGGGCGGAGGAAAAACTGTTTTTT | CASSLAPQGAEEKLFF
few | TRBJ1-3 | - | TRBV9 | TGTGCCAGCAGCCTAGGGGGGGTGGCTGGAAACACCATATATTTT | CASSLGGVAGNTIYF
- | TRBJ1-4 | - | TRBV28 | TGTGCCAGCAGTAAACCTACAGGACGTTGGAAACTGTTTTTT | CASSKPTGRWKLFF
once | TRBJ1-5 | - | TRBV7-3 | TGTGCCAGCAGCTTAGGAGCGGAGCAGCCCCAGCATTTT | CASSLGAEQPQHF
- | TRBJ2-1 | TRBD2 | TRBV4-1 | TGCGCCAGCAGCCAAGCTTGGCTAGCGGGGGACAATGAGCAGTTCTTC | CASSQAWLAGDNEQFF
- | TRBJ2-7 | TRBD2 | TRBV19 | TGTGCCAGTAGTATAGACGGGCTAGCGGTCTCCTACGAGCAGTACTTC | CASSIDGLAVSYEQYF
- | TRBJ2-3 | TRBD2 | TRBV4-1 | TGCGCCAGCAGCCCGTTAGCGGGATCCCCAGATACGCAGTATTTT | CASSPLAGSPDTQYF
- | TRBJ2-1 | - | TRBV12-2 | TGTGCAAGTCGCTTACGCACGGGAGGGCCTAGCTCCTACAATGAGCAGTTCTTC | CASRLRTGGPSSYNEQFF
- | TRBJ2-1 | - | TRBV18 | TGTGCCAGCTCACAGGACTACGGGAGCTCCTACAATGAGCAGTTCTTC | CASSQDYGSSYNEQFF
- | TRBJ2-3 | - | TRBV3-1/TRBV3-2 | TGTGCCAGCAGCCAAGGTTCTTCTAGCGCAGATACGCAGTATTTT | CASSQGSSSADTQYF